These 5 T cell receptor beta chains were all obtained from the same sample, sequenced in a study of blood T cell repertoires in COVID-19. Profiled with immunoSEQ multiplex PCR; TCRdb holds only in-frame clones, not every one. The sample gives 200,000 to 300,000 clones, about 70% of which show up once; 2.5% to 4% is in the top ten. The sample consisted of peripheral blood. The receptor source for this set is a woman older than 75 with acute or convalescent COVID-19.

This clone was seen only a few times. The chain joins TRBV10-2 to TRBJ2-7; 8 nucleotides align to TRBD1. V lost 6 bases and J lost 2; bases outside the gene matches: 9. Germline CDR1 WSHSY, CDR2 SAAADI. This CDR3 region has 15 residues. CDR3 sequence: CASRGTGRTPYEQYF. CDR3 coding DNA: TGCGCCAGCAGAGGGACAGGCCGGACCCCCTACGAGCAGTACTTC.

This clone was counted only a few times. The gene calls are TRBV6-5 and TRBJ1-1; D might be TRBD1 (5 bases). Germline loops: CDR1 MNHEY, CDR2 SVGAGI. Deletions cut 7 bases from V and 6 bases from J, with 9 bases between. This CDR3 has 11 amino acids. The CDR3 protein is CASMRGAEAFF. CDR3 coding DNA: TGTGCCAGCATGCGGGGGGCTGAAGCTTTCTTT.

The chain carries TRBV9 and TRBJ2-5; 9 bases agree with TRBD2. The CDR3 length is 18 residues. Germline CDR1 and CDR2: SGDLS and YYNGEE. V was clipped by 0 bases and J by 4 bases; unmatched bases: 13. The CDR3 spells CASSVGGSGGSWGETQYF. The CDR3 coding sequence is TGTGCCAGCAGCGTAGGAGGTAGCGGGGGCTCGTGGGGAGAGACCCAGTACTTC.

The rearrangement links TRBV14 to TRBJ1-4, with a possible D match to TRBD1 (6 bases). Trimming shortened V by 0 bases and J by 7 bases, and 12 bases separated the two germline ends. Germline V gives CDR1 SGHDN, CDR2 FVKESK. There are 15 residues in the CDR3. CDR3 residues: CASSQDNAGAEKLFF. The CDR3, as DNA: TGTGCCAGCAGCCAAGATAATGCAGGGGCTGAAAAACTGTTTTTT.

CDR3 in DNA: TGCGCCAGCAGCCGGAGTGGCACTGAAGCTTTCTTT. Its translation is CASSRSGTEAFF. The chain is built from TRBV4-1 and TRBJ1-1; D gene uncertain. The V gene's germline CDR1 is MGHRA and CDR2 YSYEKL. Deletions cut 4 bases from V and 4 bases from J, with 7 bases between. CDR3 length: 12 residues.